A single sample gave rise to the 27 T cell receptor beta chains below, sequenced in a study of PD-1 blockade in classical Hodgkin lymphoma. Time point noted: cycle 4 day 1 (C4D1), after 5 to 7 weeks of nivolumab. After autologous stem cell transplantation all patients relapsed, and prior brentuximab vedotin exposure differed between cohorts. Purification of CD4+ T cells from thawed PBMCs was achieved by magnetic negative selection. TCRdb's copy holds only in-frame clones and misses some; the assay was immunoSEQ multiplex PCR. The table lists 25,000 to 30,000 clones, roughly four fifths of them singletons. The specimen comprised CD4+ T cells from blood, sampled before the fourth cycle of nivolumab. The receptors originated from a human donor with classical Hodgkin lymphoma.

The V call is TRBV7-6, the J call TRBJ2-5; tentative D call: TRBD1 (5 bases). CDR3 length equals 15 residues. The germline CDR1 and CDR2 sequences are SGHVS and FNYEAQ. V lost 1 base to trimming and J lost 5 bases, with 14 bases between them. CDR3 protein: CASSLGDSSGETQYF. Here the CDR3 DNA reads TGTGCCAGCAGCTTAGGTGACAGCTCAGGGGAGACCCAGTACTTC.

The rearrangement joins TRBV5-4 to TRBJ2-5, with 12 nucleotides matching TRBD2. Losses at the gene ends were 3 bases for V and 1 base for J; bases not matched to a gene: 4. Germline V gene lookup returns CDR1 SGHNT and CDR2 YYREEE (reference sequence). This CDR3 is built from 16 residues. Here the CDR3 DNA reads TGTGCCAGCAGCTCGGGACTAGCGGGCCGCCAAGAGACCCAGTACTTC. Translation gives CASSSGLAGRQETQYF.

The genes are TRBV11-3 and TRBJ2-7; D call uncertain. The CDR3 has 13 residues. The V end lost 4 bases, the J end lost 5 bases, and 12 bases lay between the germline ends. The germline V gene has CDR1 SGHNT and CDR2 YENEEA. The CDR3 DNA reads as TGTGCCAGCAGCTCCCAAGGTCGGAACGAGCAGTACTTC. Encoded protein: CASSSQGRNEQYF.

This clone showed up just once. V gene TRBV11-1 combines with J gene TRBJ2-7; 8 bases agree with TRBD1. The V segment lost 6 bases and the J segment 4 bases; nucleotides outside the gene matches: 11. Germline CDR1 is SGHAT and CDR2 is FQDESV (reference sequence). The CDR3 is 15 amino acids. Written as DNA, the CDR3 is TGTGCCAGCAGGCGTTTCGGGACAGGAGGTTACGAGCAGTACTTC. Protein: CASRRFGTGGYEQYF.

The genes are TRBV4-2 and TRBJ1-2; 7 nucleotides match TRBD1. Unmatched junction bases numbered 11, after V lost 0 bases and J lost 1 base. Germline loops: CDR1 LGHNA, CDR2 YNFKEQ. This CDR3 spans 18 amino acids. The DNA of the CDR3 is TGTGCCAGCAGCCAAGATTTAGGAACCGGGACAGTTAACTATGGCTACACCTTC. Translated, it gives CASSQDLGTGTVNYGYTF.

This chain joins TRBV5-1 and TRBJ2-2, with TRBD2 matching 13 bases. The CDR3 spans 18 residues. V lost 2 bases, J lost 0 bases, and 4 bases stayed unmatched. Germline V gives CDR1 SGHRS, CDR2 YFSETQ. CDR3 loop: CASSLRTSGGSNTGELFF. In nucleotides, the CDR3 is TGCGCCAGCAGCTTAAGGACTAGCGGGGGATCGAACACCGGGGAGCTGTTTTTT. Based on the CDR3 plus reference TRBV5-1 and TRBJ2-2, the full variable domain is KAGVTQTPRYLIKTRGQQVTLSCSPISGHRSVSWYQQTPGQGLQFLFEYFSETQRNKGNFPGRFSGRQFSNSRSEMNVSTLELGDSALYLCASSLRTSGGSNTGELFFGEGSRLTVL.

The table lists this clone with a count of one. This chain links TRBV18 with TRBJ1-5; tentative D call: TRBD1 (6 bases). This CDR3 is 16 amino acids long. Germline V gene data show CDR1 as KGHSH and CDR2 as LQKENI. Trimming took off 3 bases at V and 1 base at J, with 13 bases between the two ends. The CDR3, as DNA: TGTGCCAGCTCACCCGAGGGACAAACGAGCAATCAGCCCCAGCATTTT. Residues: CASSPEGQTSNQPQHF.

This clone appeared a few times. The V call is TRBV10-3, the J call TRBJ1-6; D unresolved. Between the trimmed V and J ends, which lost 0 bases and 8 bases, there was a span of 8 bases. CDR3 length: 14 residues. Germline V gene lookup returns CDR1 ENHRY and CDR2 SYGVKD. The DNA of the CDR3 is TGTGCCATCAGTGAGTCCGGACCTTATTCACCCCTCCACTTT. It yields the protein CAISESGPYSPLHF.

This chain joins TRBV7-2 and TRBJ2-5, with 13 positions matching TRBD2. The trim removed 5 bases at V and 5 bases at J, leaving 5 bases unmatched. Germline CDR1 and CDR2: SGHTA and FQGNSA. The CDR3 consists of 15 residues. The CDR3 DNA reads TGTGCCAGCAGCCCATTACTAGCGGGGGGGGAGACCCAGTACTTC. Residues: CASSPLLAGGETQYF.

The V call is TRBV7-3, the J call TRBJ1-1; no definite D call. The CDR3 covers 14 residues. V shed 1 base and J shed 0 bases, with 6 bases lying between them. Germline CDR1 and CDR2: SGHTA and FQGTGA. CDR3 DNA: TGTGCCAGCAGCTTAAACGGCGTGAACACTGAAGCTTTCTTT. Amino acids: CASSLNGVNTEAFF. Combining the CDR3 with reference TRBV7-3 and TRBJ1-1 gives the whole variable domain GAGVSQTPSNKVTEKGKYVELRCDPISGHTALYWYRQSLGQGPEFLIYFQGTGAADDSGLPNDRFFAVRPEGSVSTLKIQRTERGDSAVYLCASSLNGVNTEAFFGQGTRLTVV.

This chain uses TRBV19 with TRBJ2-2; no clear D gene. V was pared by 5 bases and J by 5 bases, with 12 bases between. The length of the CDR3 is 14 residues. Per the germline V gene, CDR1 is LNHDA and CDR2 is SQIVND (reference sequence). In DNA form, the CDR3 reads TGTGCCAGTAGTCCCCCGACGGTAACCGGGGAGCTGTTTTTT. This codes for CASSPPTVTGELFF. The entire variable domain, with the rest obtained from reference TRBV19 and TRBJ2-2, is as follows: DGGITQSPKYLFRKEGQNVTLSCEQNLNHDAMYWYRQDPGQGLRLIYYSQIVNDFQKGDIAEGYSVSREKKESFPLTVTSAQKNPTAFYLCASSPPTVTGELFFGEGSRLTVL.

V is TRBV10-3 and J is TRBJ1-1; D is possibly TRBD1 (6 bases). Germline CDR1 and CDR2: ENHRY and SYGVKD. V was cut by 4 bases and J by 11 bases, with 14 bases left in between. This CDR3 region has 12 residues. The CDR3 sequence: CAISGEGVWAFF. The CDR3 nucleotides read TGTGCCATCAGTGGTGAGGGGGTATGGGCTTTCTTT.

CDR3 sequence reads: CASSQDLGVDYGYTF. The CDR3 DNA sequence: TGCGCCAGCAGCCAAGACCTTGGGGTGGACTATGGCTACACCTTC. V is TRBV4-3 and J is TRBJ1-2; D ambiguous. The CDR3 covers 15 residues. Germline values: CDR1 LGHNA, CDR2 YSLEER. V shed 0 bases and J shed 3 bases, with 11 bases lying between them.

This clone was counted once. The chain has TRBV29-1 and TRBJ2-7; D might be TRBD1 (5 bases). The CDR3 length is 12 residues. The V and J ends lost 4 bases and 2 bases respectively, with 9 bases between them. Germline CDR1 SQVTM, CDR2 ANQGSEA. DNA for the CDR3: TGCAGCGTTGCGGGCAGGGCCTACGAGCAGTACTTC. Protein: CSVAGRAYEQYF.

The CDR3 sequence is CASSPHWASGSPETQYF. The CDR3 nucleotides are TGTGCCAGCAGCCCCCATTGGGCTAGCGGGAGTCCAGAGACCCAGTACTTC. This sequence joins TRBV27 and TRBJ2-5; TRBD2 aligns across 10 bases. After removal of 6 bases from V and 4 bases from J, the junction contained 14 bases not matched to a gene. The CDR3 runs 17 residues. Germline V gene lookup returns CDR1 MNHEY and CDR2 SMNVEV (reference sequence).

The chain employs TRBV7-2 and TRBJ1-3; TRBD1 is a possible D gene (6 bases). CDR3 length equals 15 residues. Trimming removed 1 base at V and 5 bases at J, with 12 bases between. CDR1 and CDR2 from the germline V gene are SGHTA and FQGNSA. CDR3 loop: CASSLDGGPRNTIYF. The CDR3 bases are TGTGCCAGCAGCTTAGATGGGGGCCCGCGAAACACCATATATTTT.

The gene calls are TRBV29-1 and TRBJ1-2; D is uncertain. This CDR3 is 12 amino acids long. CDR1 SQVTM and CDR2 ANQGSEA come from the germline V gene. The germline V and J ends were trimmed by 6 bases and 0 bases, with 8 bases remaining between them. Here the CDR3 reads CSVLTPNYGYTF. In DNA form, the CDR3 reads TGCAGCGTGTTAACACCTAACTATGGCTACACCTTC.

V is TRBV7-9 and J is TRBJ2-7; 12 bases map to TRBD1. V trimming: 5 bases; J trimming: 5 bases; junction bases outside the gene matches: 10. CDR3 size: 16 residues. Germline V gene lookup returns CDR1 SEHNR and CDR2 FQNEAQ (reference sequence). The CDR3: CASSERTGQGAHEQYF. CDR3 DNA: TGTGCCAGCAGCGAGAGGACGGGACAGGGGGCCCACGAGCAGTACTTC.

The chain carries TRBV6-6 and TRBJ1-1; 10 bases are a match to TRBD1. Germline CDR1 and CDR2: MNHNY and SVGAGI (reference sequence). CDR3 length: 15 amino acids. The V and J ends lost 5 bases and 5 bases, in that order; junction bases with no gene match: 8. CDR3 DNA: TGTGCCAGCAGTCCCCGGACAGGGGGATCAACTGAAGCTTTCTTT. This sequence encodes CASSPRTGGSTEAFF.

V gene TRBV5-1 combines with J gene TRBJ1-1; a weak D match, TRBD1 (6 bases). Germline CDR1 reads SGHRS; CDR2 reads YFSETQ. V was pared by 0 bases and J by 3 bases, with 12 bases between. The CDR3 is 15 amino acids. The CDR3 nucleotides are TGCGCCAGCAGCTTGGGTAGGAGGGGGGACACTGAAGCTTTCTTT. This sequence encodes CASSLGRRGDTEAFF.

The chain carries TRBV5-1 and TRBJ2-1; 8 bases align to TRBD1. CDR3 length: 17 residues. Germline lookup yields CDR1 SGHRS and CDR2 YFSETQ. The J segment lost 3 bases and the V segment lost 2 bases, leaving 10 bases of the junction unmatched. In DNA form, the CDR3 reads TGCGCCAGCAGCTTAACCCGCCCGGGACAGGTCTACAATGAGCAGTTCTTC. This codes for CASSLTRPGQVYNEQFF. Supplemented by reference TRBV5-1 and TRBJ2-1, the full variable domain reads KAGVTQTPRYLIKTRGQQVTLSCSPISGHRSVSWYQQTPGQGLQFLFEYFSETQRNKGNFPGRFSGRQFSNSRSEMNVSTLELGDSALYLCASSLTRPGQVYNEQFFGPGTRLTVL.

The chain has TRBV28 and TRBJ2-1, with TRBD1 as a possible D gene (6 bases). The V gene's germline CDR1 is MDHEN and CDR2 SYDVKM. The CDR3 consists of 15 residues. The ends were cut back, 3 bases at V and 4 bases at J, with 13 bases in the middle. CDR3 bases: TGTGCCAGCAGTTTGGTGGGGGCCCAATACAATGAGCAGTTCTTC. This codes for CASSLVGAQYNEQFF.

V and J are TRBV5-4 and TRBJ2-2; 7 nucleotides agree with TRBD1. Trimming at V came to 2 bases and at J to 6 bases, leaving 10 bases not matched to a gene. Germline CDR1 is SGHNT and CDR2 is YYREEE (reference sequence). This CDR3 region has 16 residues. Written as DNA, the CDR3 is TGTGCCAGCAGCTTTCCGACAGGGAGAATTCCCGGGGAGCTGTTTTTT. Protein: CASSFPTGRIPGELFF.

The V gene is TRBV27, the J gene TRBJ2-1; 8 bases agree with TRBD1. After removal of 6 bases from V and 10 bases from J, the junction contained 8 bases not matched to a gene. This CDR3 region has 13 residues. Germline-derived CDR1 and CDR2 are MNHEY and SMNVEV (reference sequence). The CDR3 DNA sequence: TGTGCCAGCAGCCACAGGGGGAAGAGGGAGCAGTTCTTC. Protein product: CASSHRGKREQFF.

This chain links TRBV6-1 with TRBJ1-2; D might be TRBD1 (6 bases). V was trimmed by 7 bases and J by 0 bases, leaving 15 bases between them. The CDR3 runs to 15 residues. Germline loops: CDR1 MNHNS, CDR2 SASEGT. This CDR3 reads CASTTRGVANYGYTF. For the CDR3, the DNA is TGTGCCAGCACTACGAGGGGGGTAGCTAACTATGGCTACACCTTC.

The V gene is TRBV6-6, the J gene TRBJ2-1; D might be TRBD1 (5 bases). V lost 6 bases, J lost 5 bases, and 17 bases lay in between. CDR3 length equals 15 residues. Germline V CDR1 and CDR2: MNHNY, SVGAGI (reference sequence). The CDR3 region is CASRTTAQNNNEQFF. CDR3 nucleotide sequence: TGTGCCAGCAGAACGACAGCCCAAAACAACAATGAGCAGTTCTTC.

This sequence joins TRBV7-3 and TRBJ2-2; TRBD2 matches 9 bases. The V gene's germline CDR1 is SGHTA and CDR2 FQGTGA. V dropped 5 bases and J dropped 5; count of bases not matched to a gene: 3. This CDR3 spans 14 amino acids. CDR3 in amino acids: CASSPTSGTGELFF. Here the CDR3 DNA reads TGTGCCAGCAGCCCGACTAGCGGAACCGGGGAGCTGTTTTTT. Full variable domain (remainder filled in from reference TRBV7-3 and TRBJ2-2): GAGVSQTPSNKVTEKGKYVELRCDPISGHTALYWYRQSLGQGPEFLIYFQGTGAADDSGLPNDRFFAVRPEGSVSTLKIQRTERGDSAVYLCASSPTSGTGELFFGEGSRLTVL.